This T cell receptor beta chain appears in the sequencing data of a study of blood T cell repertoires in COVID-19. Repertoires were generated with immunoSEQ multiplex PCR, while TCRdb's copy carries only in-frame clones and drops some. The sample lists under 200,000 clones, 70% to 90% occurring once. This CDR3 has 15 residues. V lost 4 bases to trimming and J lost 2 bases; unmatched junction nucleotides: 4. The germline CDR1 and CDR2 sequences are SEHNR and FQNEAQ (reference sequence). Sequences were obtained from peripheral blood. This chain links TRBV7-9 with TRBJ2-2, with 7 bases lining up with TRBD1. The clonotype comes from a man aged 60 to 75 with acute or convalescent COVID-19. CDR3 amino acids: CASSWSGGNTGELFF. In nucleotides, the CDR3 is TGTGCCAGCAGCTGGTCAGGGGGTAACACCGGGGAGCTGTTTTTT.